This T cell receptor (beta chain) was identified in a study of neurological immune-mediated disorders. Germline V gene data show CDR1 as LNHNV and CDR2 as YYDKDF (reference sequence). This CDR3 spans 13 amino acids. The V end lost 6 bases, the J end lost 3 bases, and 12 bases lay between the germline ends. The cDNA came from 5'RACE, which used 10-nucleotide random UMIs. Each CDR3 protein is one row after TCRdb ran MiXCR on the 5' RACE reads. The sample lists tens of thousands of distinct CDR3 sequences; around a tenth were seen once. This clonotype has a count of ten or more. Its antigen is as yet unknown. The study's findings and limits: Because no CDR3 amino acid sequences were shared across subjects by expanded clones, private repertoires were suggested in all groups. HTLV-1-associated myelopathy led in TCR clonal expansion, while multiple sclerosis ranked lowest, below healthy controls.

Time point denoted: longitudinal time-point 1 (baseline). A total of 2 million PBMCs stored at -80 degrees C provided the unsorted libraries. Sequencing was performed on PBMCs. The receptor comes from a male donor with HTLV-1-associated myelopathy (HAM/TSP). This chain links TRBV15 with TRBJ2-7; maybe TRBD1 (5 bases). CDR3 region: CATRSYRNYEQYF. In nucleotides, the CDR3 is TGTGCCACCAGATCCTACAGGAACTACGAGCAGTACTTC.